This T cell receptor beta chain derives from a study of blood T cell repertoires in COVID-19. Adults between roughly 18 and 89 years of age took part from about 24 US areas. Cohorts were based on clinical histories the participants reported. The V segment lost 1 base and the J segment 4 bases; nucleotides outside the gene matches: 6. The CDR3 runs 16 residues. Germline CDR1 LGHDT, CDR2 YNNKEL (reference sequence). Sequencing was performed with immunoSEQ multiplex PCR; in TCRdb, only in-frame clones are kept and a portion is missing. The repertoire holds about 380,000 clones, with about 89% as singletons.

Sequencing was performed on PBMCs or T cells enriched from blood (not recorded which). This chain connects TRBV3-1 (or the pseudogene TRBV3-2) to TRBJ2-3; TRBD2 matches 9 bases. The receptor comes from a man aged 30 to 45 who had recovered from COVID-19. This chain's CDR3 is CASSQAGGGAADTQYF. CDR3 DNA: TGTGCCAGCAGCCAAGCTGGCGGGGGGGCGGCAGATACGCAGTATTTT.